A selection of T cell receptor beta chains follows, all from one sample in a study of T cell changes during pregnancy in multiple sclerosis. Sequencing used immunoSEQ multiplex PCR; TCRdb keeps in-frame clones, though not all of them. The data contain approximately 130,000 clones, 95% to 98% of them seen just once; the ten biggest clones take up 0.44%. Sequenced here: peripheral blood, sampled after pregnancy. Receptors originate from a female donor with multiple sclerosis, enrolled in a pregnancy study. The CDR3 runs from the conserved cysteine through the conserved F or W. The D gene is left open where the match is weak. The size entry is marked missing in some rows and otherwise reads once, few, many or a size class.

cdr3_nt: TGTGCCAGCAGTTACGAGGGACAGTACAATGAGCAGTTCTTC; cdr3_aa: CASSYEGQYNEQFF; d_call: TRBD1; cdr3_length: 14; j_call: TRBJ2-1; v_call: TRBV6-6; clone_size: -
cdr3_nt: TGTGCCAGTAGTGATCGAGCCCCTAACTATGGCTACACCTTC; cdr3_aa: CASSDRAPNYGYTF; d_call: -; cdr3_length: 14; j_call: TRBJ1-2; v_call: TRBV19; clone_size: -
cdr3_nt: TGTGCCAGCAGGCCTCCGGGACAGGGGGGAGGCTACACCTTC; cdr3_aa: CASRPPGQGGGYTF; d_call: TRBD1; cdr3_length: 14; j_call: TRBJ1-2; v_call: TRBV6-5; clone_size: -
cdr3_nt: TGTGCCAGTAGTAAGGAGACAGGGGGCTACGAGCAGTACTTC; cdr3_aa: CASSKETGGYEQYF; d_call: TRBD1; cdr3_length: 14; j_call: TRBJ2-7; v_call: TRBV19; clone_size: -
cdr3_nt: TGTGCCAGCAGTTTCTCGCTTAGCAATGAGCAGTTCTTC; cdr3_aa: CASSFSLSNEQFF; d_call: -; cdr3_length: 13; j_call: TRBJ2-1; v_call: TRBV27; clone_size: -
cdr3_nt: TGTGCCAGCAGCCCAGGGGCCACAAACACCGGGGAGCTGTTTTTT; cdr3_aa: CASSPGATNTGELFF; d_call: -; cdr3_length: 15; j_call: TRBJ2-2; v_call: TRBV9; clone_size: -
cdr3_nt: TGTGCCAGTCAACGAGACACCAACACCGGGGAGCTGTTTTTT; cdr3_aa: CASQRDTNTGELFF; d_call: -; cdr3_length: 14; j_call: TRBJ2-2; v_call: TRBV6-5; clone_size: -
cdr3_nt: TGCAGCGCTCAAAATCAGGGGAACTATGGCTACACCTTC; cdr3_aa: CSAQNQGNYGYTF; d_call: -; cdr3_length: 13; j_call: TRBJ1-2; v_call: TRBV29-1; clone_size: -
cdr3_nt: TGTGCCAGCAGCTTAGGTTCAAAAGCTTTCTTT; cdr3_aa: CASSLGSKAFF; d_call: -; cdr3_length: 11; j_call: TRBJ1-1; v_call: TRBV7-9; clone_size: -
cdr3_nt: TGTGCCAGCATTTCCGGGAACACCGGGGAGCTGTTTTTT; cdr3_aa: CASISGNTGELFF; d_call: -; cdr3_length: 13; j_call: TRBJ2-2; v_call: TRBV28; clone_size: -
cdr3_nt: TGTGCCAGCAGTCCCGCAGGGGCCCCCTACGAGCAGTACTTC; cdr3_aa: CASSPAGAPYEQYF; d_call: -; cdr3_length: 14; j_call: TRBJ2-7; v_call: TRBV28; clone_size: -
cdr3_nt: TGTGCCAGCAGCTTAGATGGACTAGCGCTAGGGACCCAGTACTTC; cdr3_aa: CASSLDGLALGTQYF; d_call: TRBD2; cdr3_length: 15; j_call: TRBJ2-5; v_call: TRBV7-3; clone_size: -
cdr3_nt: TGTGCCAGCAGTTTCGTAGGGGGACAGGGCTACAATGAGCAGTTCTTC; cdr3_aa: CASSFVGGQGYNEQFF; d_call: TRBD1; cdr3_length: 16; j_call: TRBJ2-1; v_call: TRBV28; clone_size: -
cdr3_nt: TGCGCCAGCAGCCAAGTTGGGACAGAGTACACTGAAGCTTTCTTT; cdr3_aa: CASSQVGTEYTEAFF; d_call: TRBD1; cdr3_length: 15; j_call: TRBJ1-1; v_call: TRBV4-1; clone_size: once
cdr3_nt: TGTGCCAGTAGTATGAGCGGGACTAGCGGGGGCCGAGAGCAGTTCTTC; cdr3_aa: CASSMSGTSGGREQFF; d_call: TRBD2; cdr3_length: 16; j_call: TRBJ2-1; v_call: TRBV19; clone_size: -